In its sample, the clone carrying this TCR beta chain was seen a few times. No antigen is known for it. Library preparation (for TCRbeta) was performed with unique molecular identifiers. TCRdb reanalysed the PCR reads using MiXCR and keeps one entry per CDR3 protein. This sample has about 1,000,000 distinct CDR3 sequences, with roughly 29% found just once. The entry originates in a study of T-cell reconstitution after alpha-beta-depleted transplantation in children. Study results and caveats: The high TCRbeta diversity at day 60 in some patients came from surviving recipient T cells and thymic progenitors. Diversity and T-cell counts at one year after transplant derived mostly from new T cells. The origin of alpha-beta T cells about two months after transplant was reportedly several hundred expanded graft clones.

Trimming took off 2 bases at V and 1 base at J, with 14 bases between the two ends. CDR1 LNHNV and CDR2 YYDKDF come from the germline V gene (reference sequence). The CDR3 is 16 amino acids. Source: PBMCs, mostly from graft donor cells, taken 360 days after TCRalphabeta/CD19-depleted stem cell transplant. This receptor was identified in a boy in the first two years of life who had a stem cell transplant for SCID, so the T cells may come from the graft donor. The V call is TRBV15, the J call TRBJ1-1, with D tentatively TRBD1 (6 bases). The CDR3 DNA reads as TGTGCCACCAGCAGACGCGGGACATCTGAGAACACTGAAGCTTTCTTT. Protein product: CATSRRGTSENTEAFF.